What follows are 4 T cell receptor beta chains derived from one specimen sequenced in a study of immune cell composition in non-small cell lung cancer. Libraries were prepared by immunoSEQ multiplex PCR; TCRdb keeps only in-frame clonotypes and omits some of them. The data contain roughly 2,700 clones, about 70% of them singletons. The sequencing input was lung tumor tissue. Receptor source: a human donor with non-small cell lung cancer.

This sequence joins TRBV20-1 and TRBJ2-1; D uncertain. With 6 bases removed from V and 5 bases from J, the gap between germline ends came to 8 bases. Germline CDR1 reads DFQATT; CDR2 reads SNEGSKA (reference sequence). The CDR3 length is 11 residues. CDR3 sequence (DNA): TGCAGTGCGTTTAAAAACAATGAGCAGTTCTTC. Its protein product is CSAFKNNEQFF.

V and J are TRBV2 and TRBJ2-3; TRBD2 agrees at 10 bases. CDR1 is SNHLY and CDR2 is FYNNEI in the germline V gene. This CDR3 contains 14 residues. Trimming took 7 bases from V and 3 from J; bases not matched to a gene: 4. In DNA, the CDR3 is TGTGCCAGCATAAAAGCGGGGGGGACAGATACGCAGTATTTT. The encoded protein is CASIKAGGTDTQYF.

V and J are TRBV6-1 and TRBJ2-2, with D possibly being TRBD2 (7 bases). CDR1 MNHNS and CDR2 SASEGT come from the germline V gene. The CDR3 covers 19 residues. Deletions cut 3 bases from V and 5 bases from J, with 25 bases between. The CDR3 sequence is CASSDLGGRGTALTGELFF. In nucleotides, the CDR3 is TGTGCCAGCAGTGACCTGGGGGGGCGTGGCACAGCCTTAACCGGGGAGCTGTTTTTT.

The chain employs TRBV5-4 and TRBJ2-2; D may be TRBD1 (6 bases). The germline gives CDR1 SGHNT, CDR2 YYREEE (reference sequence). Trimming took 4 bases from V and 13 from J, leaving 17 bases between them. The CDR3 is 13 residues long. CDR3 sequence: CASSAGTTDGLFF. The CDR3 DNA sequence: TGTGCCAGCAGCGCCGGGACAACGGATGGGCTGTTTTTT.